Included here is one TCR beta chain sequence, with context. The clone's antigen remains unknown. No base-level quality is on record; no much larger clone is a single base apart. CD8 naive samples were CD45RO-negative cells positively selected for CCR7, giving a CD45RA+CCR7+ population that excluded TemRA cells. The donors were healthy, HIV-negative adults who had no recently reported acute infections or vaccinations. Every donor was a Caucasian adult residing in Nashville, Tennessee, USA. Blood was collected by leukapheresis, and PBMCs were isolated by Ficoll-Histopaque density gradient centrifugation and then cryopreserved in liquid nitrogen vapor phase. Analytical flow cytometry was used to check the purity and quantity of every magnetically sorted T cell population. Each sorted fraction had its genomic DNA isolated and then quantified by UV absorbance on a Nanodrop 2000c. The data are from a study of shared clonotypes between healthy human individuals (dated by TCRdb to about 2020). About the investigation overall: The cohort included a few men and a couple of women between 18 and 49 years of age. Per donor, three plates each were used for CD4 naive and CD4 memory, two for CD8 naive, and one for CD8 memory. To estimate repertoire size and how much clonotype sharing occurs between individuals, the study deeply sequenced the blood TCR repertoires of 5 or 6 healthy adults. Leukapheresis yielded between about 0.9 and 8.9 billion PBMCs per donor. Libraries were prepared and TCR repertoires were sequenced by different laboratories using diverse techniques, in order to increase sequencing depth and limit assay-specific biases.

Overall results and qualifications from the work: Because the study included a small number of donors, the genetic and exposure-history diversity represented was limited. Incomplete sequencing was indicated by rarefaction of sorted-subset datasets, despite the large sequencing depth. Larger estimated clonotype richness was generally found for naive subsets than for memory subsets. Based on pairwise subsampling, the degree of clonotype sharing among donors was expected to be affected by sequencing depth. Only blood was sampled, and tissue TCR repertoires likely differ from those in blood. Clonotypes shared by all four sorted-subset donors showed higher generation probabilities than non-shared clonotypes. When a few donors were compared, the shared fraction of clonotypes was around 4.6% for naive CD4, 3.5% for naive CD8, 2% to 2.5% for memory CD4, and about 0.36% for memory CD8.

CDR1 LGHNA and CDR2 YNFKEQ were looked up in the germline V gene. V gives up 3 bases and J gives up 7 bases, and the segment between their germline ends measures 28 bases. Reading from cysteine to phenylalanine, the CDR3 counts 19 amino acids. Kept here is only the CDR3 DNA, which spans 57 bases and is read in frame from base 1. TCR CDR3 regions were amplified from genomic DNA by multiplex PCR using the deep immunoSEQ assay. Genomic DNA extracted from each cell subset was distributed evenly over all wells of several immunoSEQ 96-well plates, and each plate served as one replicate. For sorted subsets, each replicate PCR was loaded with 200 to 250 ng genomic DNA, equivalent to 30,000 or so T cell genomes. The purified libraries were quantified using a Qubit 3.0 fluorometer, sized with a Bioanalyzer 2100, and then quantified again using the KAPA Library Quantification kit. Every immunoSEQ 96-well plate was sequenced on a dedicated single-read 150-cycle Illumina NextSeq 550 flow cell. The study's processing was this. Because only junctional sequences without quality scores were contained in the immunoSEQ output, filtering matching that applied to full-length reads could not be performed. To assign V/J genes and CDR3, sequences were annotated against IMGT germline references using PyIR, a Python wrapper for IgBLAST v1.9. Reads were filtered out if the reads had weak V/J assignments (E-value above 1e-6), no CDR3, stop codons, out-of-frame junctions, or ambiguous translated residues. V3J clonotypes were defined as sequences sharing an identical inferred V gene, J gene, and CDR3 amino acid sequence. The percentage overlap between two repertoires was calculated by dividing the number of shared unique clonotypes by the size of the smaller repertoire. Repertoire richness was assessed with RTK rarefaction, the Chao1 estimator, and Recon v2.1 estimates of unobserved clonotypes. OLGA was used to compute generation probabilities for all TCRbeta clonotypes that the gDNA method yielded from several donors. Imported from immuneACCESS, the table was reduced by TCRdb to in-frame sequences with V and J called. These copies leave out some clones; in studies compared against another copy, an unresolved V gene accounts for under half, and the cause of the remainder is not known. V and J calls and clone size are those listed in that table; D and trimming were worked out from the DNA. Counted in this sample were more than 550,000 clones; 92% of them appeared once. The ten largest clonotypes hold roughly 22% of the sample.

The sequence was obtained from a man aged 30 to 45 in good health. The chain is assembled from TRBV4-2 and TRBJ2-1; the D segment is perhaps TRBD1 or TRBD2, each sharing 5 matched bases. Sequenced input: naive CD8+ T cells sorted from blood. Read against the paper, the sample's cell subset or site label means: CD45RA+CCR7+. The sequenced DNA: TGTGCCAGCAGCCACACGGCGAACAAGGGGACGCCCCTGGGGAATGAGCAGTTCTTC. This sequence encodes CASSHTANKGTPLGNEQFF.